What follows describes a single TCR beta chain. This sample stems from a study of sequential checkpoint blockade in melanoma. Study summary: Randomization was 1:1 between first-line nivolumab→ipilimumab and ipilimumab→nivolumab. Each arm's sequence ended with maintenance nivolumab.

Repertoires were generated with immunoSEQ multiplex PCR, while TCRdb's copy carries only in-frame clones and drops some. The sample consists of about 20,000 clones, approximately 77% of them appearing once. In germline, CDR1 is LNHDA, CDR2 SQIVND (reference sequence). V was shortened by 5 bases and J by 6 bases, with 14 bases between the two germline ends. The CDR3 is 13 amino acids. Treatment indicated: randomized to nivolumab then ipilimumab (arm A) or the reverse (arm B). The chain recombines TRBV19 with TRBJ2-7; a weak D match, TRBD1 (6 bases). The sequence derives from a human donor with melanoma. The sequenced sample was CD8+ T cells sorted from blood (inferred from file names), obtained from a patient given nivolumab and ipilimumab in sequence. CDR3 DNA sequence: TGTGCCAGTAGTTTCGGGACATCCACCGAGCAGTACTTC. It translates to CASSFGTSTEQYF. Looking up the rest from reference TRBV19 and TRBJ2-7 gives the full variable domain: DGGITQSPKYLFRKEGQNVTLSCEQNLNHDAMYWYRQDPGQGLRLIYYSQIVNDFQKGDIAEGYSVSREKKESFPLTVTSAQKNPTAFYLCASSFGTSTEQYFGPGTRLTVT.